The source of this TCR beta chain is a study of blood T cell repertoires in COVID-19. V lost 7 bases and J lost 4, with 7 bases in between. This CDR3 is built from 11 residues. CDR1 is MGHDK, CDR2 SYGVNS, per germline. Produced via immunoSEQ multiplex PCR; TCRdb's table is partial and in-frame only. The repertoire holds fewer than 40,000 clones, with 85% to 95% as singletons. This clone was recorded only once. This TCR came from a human donor in a cohort sampled during active COVID-19. The sample comprised peripheral blood. The genes are TRBV25-1 and TRBJ1-1, with D unclear. CDR3 nucleotides: TGTGCCAGCATTTCTTCCACTGAAGCTTTCTTT. Its protein is CASISSTEAFF.